This passage covers 29 T cell receptor beta chains from one sample sequenced in a study of blood T cell repertoires in COVID-19. This table comes from immunoSEQ multiplex PCR, and its TCRdb copy is limited to in-frame clones, with some not included. The sample records over 450,000 clones, about 88% being singletons. Sequenced: peripheral blood. These receptors originate from a woman in her fifties or sixties with COVID-19, enrolled during active disease.

J is TRBJ1-1 and V is TRBV5-1; no firm D call. The CDR3 has 19 amino acids. Trimming removed 6 bases from V and 0 bases from J, with 27 bases in between. Germline V CDR1 and CDR2: SGHRS, YFSETQ. Here the CDR3 reads CASTSSGRASGRLNTEAFF. The CDR3 DNA sequence: TGCGCCAGCACGTCCTCGGGGAGGGCGTCAGGTCGGCTGAACACTGAAGCTTTCTTT.

This clone was seen only once. This chain links TRBV30 with TRBJ1-6, with TRBD1 matching 10 bases. The germline gives CDR1 GTSNPN, CDR2 SVGIG (reference sequence). The CDR3 length is 14 residues. Trimming cost V 6 bases and J 7 bases; bases outside gene matches: 6. The CDR3 here is CACNRGQGNSPLHF. The CDR3 nucleotides read TGTGCCTGTAATAGGGGACAGGGGAATTCACCCCTCCACTTT.

This chain joins TRBV5-4 and TRBJ2-5; D remains ambiguous. From germline, CDR1 is SGHNT and CDR2 YYREEE (reference sequence). The V and J ends lost 0 bases and 1 base respectively, with 4 bases between them. CDR3 length equals 13 residues. The CDR3 DNA is TGTGCCAGCAGCTTGGATCTCCAAGAGACCCAGTACTTC. It is translated as CASSLDLQETQYF.

This clone occurred once. The rearrangement uses TRBV30 and TRBJ1-3; 9 bases align to TRBD1. This CDR3 region has 18 residues. V gave up 3 bases and J gave up 4 bases; unmatched junction bases: 16. The germline V gene has CDR1 GTSNPN and CDR2 SVGIG (reference sequence). The CDR3 nucleotides read TGTGCCTGGAGGCGACCCCCCGGGACAGGGACTCCCGGAAACACCATATATTTT. Protein sequence: CAWRRPPGTGTPGNTIYF.

This chain connects TRBV6-5 to TRBJ1-1; D possibly corresponds to TRBD1 (6 bases). The CDR3 runs to 14 residues. Germline CDR1 and CDR2: MNHEY and SVGAGI. Trimming took off 7 bases at V and 0 bases at J, with 12 bases between the two ends. This CDR3 is CASTRTVMNTEAFF. The CDR3 region has the DNA TGTGCCAGCACCCGGACAGTCATGAACACTGAAGCTTTCTTT.

This clone was detected only once. The chain uses TRBV28 and TRBJ1-1, with 8 bases lining up with TRBD1. The CDR3 covers 15 residues. After removal of 3 bases from V and 1 base from J, the junction contained 4 bases not matched to a gene. Germline V gene lookup returns CDR1 MDHEN and CDR2 SYDVKM. CDR3 sequence reads: CASSFGTGRNTEAFF. The CDR3 DNA follows: TGTGCCAGCAGTTTCGGGACAGGAAGGAACACTGAAGCTTTCTTT.

The chain has TRBV11-3 and TRBJ1-3, with 8 bases aligning to TRBD1. From germline, CDR1 is SGHNT and CDR2 YENEEA. V shed 5 bases, J shed 2 bases, and the junction held 2 bases outside the gene matches. The CDR3 runs 14 residues. In DNA, the CDR3 is TGTGCCAGCAGCCGACAGGGGACTGGAAACACCATATATTTT. Protein: CASSRQGTGNTIYF. The full variable domain, in which reference TRBV11-3 and TRBJ1-3 provide the parts outside the CDR3, is EAGVVQSPRYKIIEKKQPVAFWCNPISGHNTLYWYLQNLGQGPELLIRYENEEAVDDSQLPKDRFSAERLKGVDSTLKIQPAELGDSAVYLCASSRQGTGNTIYFGEGSWLTVV.

The chain is built from TRBV7-9 and TRBJ1-4; 11 bases fit TRBD1. V shed 5 bases and J 8 bases; nucleotides not matched to a gene: 1. Germline V gene data show CDR1 as SEHNR and CDR2 as FQNEAQ (reference sequence). The CDR3 extends over 13 amino acids. In DNA, the CDR3 is TGTGCCAGCAGCCGGACAGGGGGCGAAAAACTGTTTTTT. As protein: CASSRTGGEKLFF.

Remarks on this clone: Distinct nucleotide sequences in the sample also encode this CDR3. This chain connects TRBV2 to TRBJ2-7; 7 bases are a match to TRBD1. CDR1 SNHLY and CDR2 FYNNEI come from the germline V gene. The ends lost 5 bases at V and 1 base at J; junction bases unmatched: 2. The length of the CDR3 is 13 residues. Here the CDR3 reads CASSRQGSYEQYF. The CDR3 DNA sequence: TGTGCCAGCAGTCGACAGGGTTCCTACGAGCAGTACTTC.

The chain recombines TRBV30 with TRBJ1-1, with D hard to call. V shed 0 bases and J shed 1 base, with 9 bases lying between them. The CDR3 is 14 amino acids. In germline, CDR1 is GTSNPN, CDR2 SVGIG (reference sequence). The CDR3 here is CAWSVTVRNTEAFF. The CDR3 DNA sequence: TGTGCCTGGAGTGTTACAGTGAGGAACACTGAAGCTTTCTTT.

V gene TRBV11-3 combines with J gene TRBJ1-1; 7 bases match TRBD1. Germline lookup yields CDR1 SGHNT and CDR2 YENEEA. J gave up 1 base and V 4 bases, and 6 bases lay outside the gene matches. The CDR3 loop spans 15 amino acids. CDR3 residues: CASSSHRGRNTEAFF. The CDR3, as DNA: TGTGCCAGCAGCTCCCACAGGGGTCGGAACACTGAAGCTTTCTTT.

This chain links TRBV5-1 with TRBJ1-1; 9 bases fit TRBD1. V lost 8 bases, J lost 1 base, and 3 bases stayed unmatched. This CDR3 has 13 residues. CDR1 is SGHRS, CDR2 YFSETQ, per germline. The CDR3 DNA is TGCGCCAGTCGACAGGGGGGGAACACTGAAGCTTTCTTT. Translated, it gives CASRQGGNTEAFF.

The gene calls are TRBV7-9 and TRBJ2-3; TRBD2 matches 12 bases. Germline CDR1 SEHNR, CDR2 FQNEAQ (reference sequence). The CDR3 covers 15 residues. With 2 bases clipped from V and 5 bases from J, the junction kept 2 bases outside the gene matches. The CDR3 DNA follows: TGTGCCAGCAGCTTACGACTAGCGGGGGAAGATACGCAGTATTTT. Protein: CASSLRLAGEDTQYF.

The chain is built from TRBV12-3 or TRBV12-4 and TRBJ2-7; D uncertain. Trimming pared 5 bases from V and 0 bases from J, leaving 8 bases between. The CDR3 has 13 residues. The CDR3 DNA is TGTGCCAGCAGTCGCGGCAGCTCCTACGAGCAGTACTTC. Its protein product is CASSRGSSYEQYF.

The V call is TRBV3-1 (or the pseudogene TRBV3-2), the J call TRBJ1-5, with TRBD1 identical over 9 bases. In germline, CDR1 is LGHDT, CDR2 YNNKEL (reference sequence). CDR3 length: 15 residues. J was trimmed by 5 bases and V by 4 bases; bases with no gene match: 6. The CDR3 DNA is TGTGCCAGCAGCCGGACAGGGGATTCTGATCAGCCCCAGCATTTT. Translating it yields CASSRTGDSDQPQHF.

This clone was recorded once. CDR3 sequence reads: CATRSDSNQPQHF. CDR3 DNA sequence: TGTGCCACCCGGTCCGATAGCAATCAGCCCCAGCATTTT. The chain combines TRBV25-1 with TRBJ1-5; no definite D call. This CDR3 is 13 amino acids long. Germline loops: CDR1 MGHDK, CDR2 SYGVNS. V was trimmed by 10 bases and J by 0 bases, leaving 10 bases between them.

The chain's CDR3 is CAWSVLPPGEDTQYF. The CDR3 bases are TGTGCCTGGAGTGTACTGCCCCCCGGGGAGGATACGCAGTATTTT. The chain recombines TRBV30 with TRBJ2-3, with D possibly TRBD2 on 5 matching bases. Between the trimmed V and J ends, which lost 0 bases and 6 bases, there was a span of 16 bases. Germline V CDR1 and CDR2: GTSNPN, SVGIG (reference sequence). CDR3 size: 15 residues.

The chain employs TRBV5-6 and TRBJ2-1, with D possibly TRBD1 on 6 matching bases. V was cut by 4 bases and J by 7 bases, with 21 bases left in between. The CDR3 covers 16 residues. Per germline, CDR1 SGHDT and CDR2 YYEEEE. The DNA of the CDR3 is TGTGCCAGCAGCCGAAGGCAGGGGAATAGGGAAAATGAGCAGTTCTTC. Translating gives CASSRRQGNRENEQFF.

This chain joins TRBV9 and TRBJ1-2; D remains ambiguous. Per the germline V gene, CDR1 is SGDLS and CDR2 is YYNGEE. The CDR3 has 14 amino acids. V was trimmed by 3 bases and J by 6 bases, leaving 15 bases between them. The CDR3 nucleotides read TGTGCCAGCAGCGCCTATAGCTCGGGTAATGGCTACACCTTC. Its protein product is CASSAYSSGNGYTF.

The V call is TRBV10-3, the J call TRBJ1-5; perhaps TRBD1 as D (6 bases). The germline gives CDR1 ENHRY, CDR2 SYGVKD. The CDR3 spans 14 residues. V shed 6 bases and J shed 5 bases, with 14 bases lying between them. The CDR3 DNA reads as TGTGCCATCAGCGCTGGGGAGGGGGATCAGCCCCAGCATTTT. Translated, it gives CAISAGEGDQPQHF.

The rearrangement joins TRBV29-1 to TRBJ1-1; D call uncertain. Trimming removed 2 bases from V and 11 bases from J, with 18 bases in between. Per the germline V gene, CDR1 is SQVTM and CDR2 is ANQGSEA. The CDR3 is 13 amino acids. The CDR3 sequence is CSVELVASWEAFF. CDR3 in DNA: TGCAGCGTTGAACTGGTGGCTTCCTGGGAGGCTTTCTTT.

The chain has TRBV30 and TRBJ1-1; 11 bases are a match to TRBD1. The germline V gene has CDR1 GTSNPN and CDR2 SVGIG (reference sequence). The CDR3 runs to 15 residues. The trim removed 4 bases at V and 0 bases at J, leaving 4 bases unmatched. Here the CDR3 DNA reads TGTGCCTGGAAGGGACAGGGGGGGGTGAACACTGAAGCTTTCTTT. Its translation is CAWKGQGGVNTEAFF.

This clone was seen repeatedly, ten times or more. The chain couples TRBV2 to TRBJ1-1; a possible D gene is TRBD1 (5 bases). CDR1 SNHLY and CDR2 FYNNEI come from the germline V gene. Trimming cost V 7 bases and J 1 base, with 10 bases left between them. This CDR3 is built from 13 residues. Written as DNA, the CDR3 is TGTGCCAGCATGGCGGACACGAACACTGAAGCTTTCTTT. Encoded protein: CASMADTNTEAFF.

DNA of the CDR3: TGTGCCACCAGCAGAGGTGCCCCTCCGGGAACAGATACGCAGTATTTT. Translating it yields CATSRGAPPGTDTQYF. The chain couples TRBV15 to TRBJ2-3; the D gene is possibly TRBD2 (5 bases). Germline V CDR1 and CDR2: LNHNV, YYDKDF (reference sequence). Trimming left V 1 base short and J 3 bases short, with 14 bases between. The length of the CDR3 is 16 residues. Using reference TRBV15 and TRBJ2-3 for the parts outside the CDR3, the full variable domain is DAMVIQNPRYQVTQFGKPVTLSCSQTLNHNVMYWYQQKSSQAPKLLFHYYDKDFNNEADTPDNFQSRRPNTSFCFLDIRSPGLGDTAMYLCATSRGAPPGTDTQYFGPGTRLTVL.

V is TRBV2 and J is TRBJ2-7, with D possibly TRBD1 on 6 matching bases. The V gene lost 8 bases and the J gene lost 0 bases, with 14 bases spanning the gap. The germline V gene has CDR1 SNHLY and CDR2 FYNNEI. The CDR3 is made up of 14 amino acids. Written as DNA, the CDR3 is TGTGCCAGCTCCCAGGGGTTACTCTCCTACGAGCAGTACTTC. Translation: CASSQGLLSYEQYF.

V is TRBV7-9 and J is TRBJ1-2; the match to TRBD1 covers 7 bases. The germline V gene has CDR1 SEHNR and CDR2 FQNEAQ (reference sequence). With V trimmed by 5 bases and J by 6 bases, 6 bases remained unmatched. The CDR3 runs 13 residues. The CDR3 spells CASSTTGAHGYTF. For the CDR3, the DNA is TGTGCCAGCAGCACTACAGGGGCTCATGGCTACACCTTC. The full variable domain, its missing parts supplied by reference TRBV7-9 and TRBJ1-2, is DTGVSQNPRHKITKRGQNVTFRCDPISEHNRLYWYRQTLGQGPEFLTYFQNEAQLEKSRLLSDRFSAERPKGSFSTLEIQRTEQGDSAMYLCASSTTGAHGYTFGSGTRLTVV.

The sample holds one count of this clone. The gene calls are TRBV5-1 and TRBJ2-3; possibly TRBD2 for D (6 bases). Between the trimmed V and J ends, which lost 3 bases and 5 bases, there was a span of 19 bases. The CDR3 is made up of 16 amino acids. Per the germline V gene, CDR1 is SGHRS and CDR2 is YFSETQ. The CDR3 DNA sequence: TGCGCCAGCAGCTCCCCGAGGGCGGGGATGAGAGATACGCAGTATTTT. Amino acid sequence: CASSSPRAGMRDTQYF.

The rearrangement links TRBV27 to TRBJ2-7, with D possibly matching TRBD1 (5 bases). V was pared by 3 bases and J by 7 bases, with 13 bases between. There are 13 residues in the CDR3. Germline V CDR1 and CDR2: MNHEY, SMNVEV (reference sequence). CDR3 in amino acids: CASSFAGNQEQYF. As DNA, the CDR3 is TGTGCCAGCAGTTTCGCAGGGAATCAAGAGCAGTACTTC.

This chain joins TRBV10-1 and TRBJ2-7; 8 bases are shared with TRBD1. This CDR3 region has 13 residues. Germline loops: CDR1 WNHNN, CDR2 SYGVQD (reference sequence). The ends lost 2 bases at V and 3 bases at J; junction bases unmatched: 0. CDR3: CASSEGQGYEQYF. The CDR3 coding sequence is TGCGCCAGCAGTGAGGGACAGGGCTACGAGCAGTACTTC.